Listed below are T cell receptor beta chains from one sample, sequenced in a study of cytomegalovirus exposure and HLA in healthy donors. This table comes from immunoSEQ multiplex PCR, and its TCRdb copy is limited to in-frame clones, with some not included. The sample includes around 78,000 clones, 84% of them seen just once. Source material: PBMCs. These receptors were obtained from a woman aged 50 to 65 in good health and CMV-seronegative. CDR3s include the opening cysteine and the closing phenylalanine or tryptophan. Fields, in order: D gene, V gene, clone size, J gene, CDR3 protein, CDR3 DNA. D genes are given only for firm matches. Clone size is stated in some rows and not others, as once, few, many or a class when expanded.

>.|TRBV2|.|TRBJ2-7
CASSEELSYEQYF
TGTGCCAGCAGTGAAGAGCTCTCCTACGAGCAGTACTTC
>TRBD2|TRBV4-2|.|TRBJ2-4
CASSQMGGGSKNIQYF
TGTGCCAGCAGCCAAATGGGGGGGGGATCCAAAAACATTCAGTACTTC
>TRBD1|TRBV6-5|.|TRBJ2-7
CASSPDREIYEQYF
TGTGCCAGCAGCCCCGACAGGGAAATCTACGAGCAGTACTTC
>TRBD1|TRBV2|.|TRBJ2-7
CASSKTGVDEQYF
TGTGCCAGCAGTAAGACAGGGGTGGATGAGCAGTACTTC
>.|TRBV4-1|.|TRBJ2-5
CASSPRGGGQAQETQYF
TGCGCCAGCAGCCCGAGGGGCGGGGGACAGGCACAAGAGACCCAGTACTTC
>.|TRBV25-1|.|TRBJ1-5
CASSERGSNQPQHF
TGTGCCAGCAGTGAGAGGGGGAGCAATCAGCCCCAGCATTTT
>.|TRBV11-2|once|TRBJ2-7
CASQTGRRNEQYF
TGTGCCAGCCAAACAGGGAGAAGGAACGAGCAGTACTTC
>TRBD1|TRBV2|.|TRBJ1-1
CATNRGRLDTEAFF
TGTGCCACCAACAGGGGGCGCCTGGACACTGAAGCTTTCTTT
>.|TRBV6-5|.|TRBJ2-2
CASSYSRTPPGELFF
TGTGCCAGCAGTTACTCTAGGACTCCCCCCGGGGAGCTGTTTTTT
>TRBD1|TRBV7-9|.|TRBJ2-7
CASSFPGQGWEQYF
TGTGCCAGCAGCTTCCCGGGACAGGGCTGGGAGCAGTACTTC
>TRBD2|TRBV19|.|TRBJ2-6
CASSAPGLAPSGANVLTF
TGTGCCAGTAGTGCACCGGGACTAGCACCTTCTGGGGCCAACGTCCTGACTTTC
>TRBD2|TRBV27|.|TRBJ2-7
CASSFQGTSGSYEQYF
TGTGCCAGCAGTTTTCAGGGGACGAGCGGGAGCTACGAGCAGTACTTC
>TRBD1|TRBV6-4|few|TRBJ2-1
CASSDGDRNEQFF
TGTGCCAGCAGTGACGGGGACAGGAATGAGCAGTTCTTC
>.|TRBV5-4|.|TRBJ2-3
CASSLGLDRTDTQYF
TGTGCCAGCAGCTTGGGACTAGATCGGACCGATACGCAGTATTTT
>.|TRBV9|.|TRBJ1-5
CASSAEGTVNQPQHF
TGTGCCAGCAGCGCCGAGGGAACAGTAAATCAGCCCCAGCATTTT
>TRBD2|TRBV27|.|TRBJ2-7
CASSFLSGRDSYEQYF
TGTGCCAGCAGTTTCCTTAGCGGGAGAGACTCCTACGAGCAGTACTTC
>TRBD2|TRBV27|.|TRBJ2-2
CASMTSGRADGTGELFF
TGTGCCAGCATGACTAGCGGGAGGGCCGACGGCACCGGGGAGCTGTTTTTT
>.|TRBV7-3|.|TRBJ2-3
CASSLIGTDTQYF
TGTGCCAGCAGCTTAATAGGCACAGATACGCAGTATTTT
>TRBD1|TRBV7-8|.|TRBJ2-5
CASSQQGADGTQYF
TGTGCCAGCAGCCAACAGGGGGCGGATGGGACCCAGTACTTC
>.|TRBV6-5|.|TRBJ1-1
CASSRDRYTEAFF
TGTGCCAGCAGCCGCGACAGATACACTGAAGCTTTCTTT
>.|TRBV6-5|.|TRBJ2-1
CASGQGRRGDNEQFF
TGTGCCAGCGGCCAAGGAAGAAGGGGTGACAATGAGCAGTTCTTC
>.|TRBV6-4|.|TRBJ2-3
CASSDSGGATDTQYF
TGTGCCAGCAGTGACTCTGGCGGGGCCACAGATACGCAGTATTTT
>.|TRBV6-5|.|TRBJ2-1
CASSYERHHEQFF
TGTGCCAGCAGTTACGAGAGGCACCATGAGCAGTTCTTC
>TRBD1|TRBV25-1|.|TRBJ2-2
CASSGDRGGRGELFF
TGTGCCAGCAGTGGGGACAGGGGAGGTCGCGGGGAGCTGTTTTTT
>.|TRBV7-2|few|TRBJ1-4
CASGLWEEKLFF
TGTGCCAGCGGCCTTTGGGAGGAAAAACTGTTTTTT
>TRBD1|TRBV19|few|TRBJ1-3
CASSGGQGVSGNTIYF
TGTGCCAGTAGTGGGGGACAGGGGGTCTCTGGAAACACCATATATTTT
>.|TRBV6-5|.|TRBJ1-5
CASSYGRNQPQHF
TGTGCCAGCAGTTACGGGAGAAATCAGCCCCAGCATTTT
>.|TRBV19|.|TRBJ1-1
CASSFHRSEAFF
TGTGCCAGTAGTTTCCACCGGTCTGAAGCTTTCTTT
>TRBD1|TRBV10-3|.|TRBJ2-2
CAILDRATGELFF
TGTGCCATCCTAGACAGGGCCACCGGGGAGCTGTTTTTT
>TRBD1|TRBV19|.|TRBJ1-1
CASRPQPDRVTEAFF
TGTGCCAGTAGACCGCAACCCGACAGGGTCACTGAAGCTTTCTTT
>.|TRBV25-1|few|TRBJ2-7
CASSGSGVSEQYF
TGTGCCAGCAGTGGGTCAGGGGTGAGCGAGCAGTACTTC
>TRBD1|TRBV28|few|TRBJ1-4
CASSLRTGSRSNEKLFF
TGTGCCAGCAGTCTACGGACAGGAAGTAGGTCTAATGAAAAACTGTTTTTT
>.|TRBV6-5|few|TRBJ2-5
CASSYTLGVQETQYF
TGTGCCAGCAGTTACACGTTAGGGGTCCAAGAGACCCAGTACTTC
>TRBD2|TRBV6-1|.|TRBJ2-7
CASRSLAGVGEQYF
TGTGCCAGCAGATCCCTAGCGGGAGTAGGGGAGCAGTACTTC
>.|TRBV28|.|TRBJ1-5
CASSYRGYQPQHF
TGTGCCAGCAGTTACCGGGGATATCAGCCCCAGCATTTT
>TRBD1|TRBV2|few|TRBJ2-7
CASRLDQGALEQYF
TGTGCCAGCAGACTTGATCAGGGGGCTTTAGAGCAGTACTTC
>TRBD2|TRBV6-4|.|TRBJ2-1
CASSEQGGGSYNEQFF
TGTGCCAGCAGTGAACAAGGCGGGGGGAGTTACAATGAGCAGTTCTTC